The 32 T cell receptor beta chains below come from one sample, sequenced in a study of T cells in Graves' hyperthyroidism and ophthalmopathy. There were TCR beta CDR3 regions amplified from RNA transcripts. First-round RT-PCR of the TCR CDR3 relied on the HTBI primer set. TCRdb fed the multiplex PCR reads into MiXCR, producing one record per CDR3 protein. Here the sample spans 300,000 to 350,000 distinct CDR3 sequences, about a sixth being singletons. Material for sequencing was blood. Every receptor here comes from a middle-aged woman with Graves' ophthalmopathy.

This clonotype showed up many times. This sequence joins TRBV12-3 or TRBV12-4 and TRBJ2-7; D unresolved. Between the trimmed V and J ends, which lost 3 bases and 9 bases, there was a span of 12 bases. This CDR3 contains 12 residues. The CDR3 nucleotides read TGTGCCAGCAGTTTTCGGACCTCGCGGCAGTACTTC. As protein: CASSFRTSRQYF.

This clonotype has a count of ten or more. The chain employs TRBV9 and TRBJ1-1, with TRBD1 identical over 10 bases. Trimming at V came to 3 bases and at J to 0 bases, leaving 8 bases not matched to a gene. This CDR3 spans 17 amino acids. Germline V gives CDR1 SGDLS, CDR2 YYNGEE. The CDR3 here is CASSAGGTGVMNTEAFF. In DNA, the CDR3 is TGTGCCAGCAGCGCTGGAGGGACAGGGGTTATGAACACTGAAGCTTTCTTT.

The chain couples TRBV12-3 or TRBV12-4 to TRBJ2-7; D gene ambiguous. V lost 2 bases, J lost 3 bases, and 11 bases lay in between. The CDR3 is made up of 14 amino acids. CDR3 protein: CASSLMGGFYEQYF. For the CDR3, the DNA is TGTGCCAGCAGTTTAATGGGCGGATTCTACGAGCAGTACTTC.

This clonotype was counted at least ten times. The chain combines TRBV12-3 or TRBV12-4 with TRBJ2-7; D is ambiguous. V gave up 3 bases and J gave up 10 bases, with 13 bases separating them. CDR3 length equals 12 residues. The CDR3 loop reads CASSFRRLDQYF. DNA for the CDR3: TGTGCCAGCAGTTTCCGTCGACTTGATCAGTACTTC.

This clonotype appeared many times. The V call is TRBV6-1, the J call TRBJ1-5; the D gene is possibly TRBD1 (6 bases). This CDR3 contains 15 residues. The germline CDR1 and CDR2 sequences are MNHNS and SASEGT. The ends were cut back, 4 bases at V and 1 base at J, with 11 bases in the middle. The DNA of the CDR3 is TGTGCCAGCAGTGTCCCCGGACAGAGCAATCAGCCCCAGCATTTT. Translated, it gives CASSVPGQSNQPQHF.

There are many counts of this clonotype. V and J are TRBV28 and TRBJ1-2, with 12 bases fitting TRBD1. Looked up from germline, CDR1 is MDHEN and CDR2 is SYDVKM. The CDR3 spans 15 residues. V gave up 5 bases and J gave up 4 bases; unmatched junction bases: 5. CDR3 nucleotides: TGTGCCAGCAGTGCCGGGACAGGGGGCTTCTATGGCTACACCTTC. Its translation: CASSAGTGGFYGYTF.

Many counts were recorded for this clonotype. The CDR3 region is CASSAVSGANVLTF. The DNA for the CDR3 is TGTGCCAGCAGTGCCGTGTCTGGGGCCAACGTCCTGACTTTC. This chain links TRBV6-1 with TRBJ2-6; D remains ambiguous. Trimming removed 4 bases from V and 1 base from J, with 5 bases in between. The CDR3 spans 14 residues. Germline values: CDR1 MNHNS, CDR2 SASEGT.

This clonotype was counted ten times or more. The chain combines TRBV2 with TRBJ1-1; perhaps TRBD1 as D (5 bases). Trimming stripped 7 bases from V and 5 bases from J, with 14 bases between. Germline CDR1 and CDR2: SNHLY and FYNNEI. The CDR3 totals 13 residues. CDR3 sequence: CASTLGVDTEAFF. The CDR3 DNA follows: TGTGCCAGCACTCTAGGGGTTGATACTGAAGCTTTCTTT.

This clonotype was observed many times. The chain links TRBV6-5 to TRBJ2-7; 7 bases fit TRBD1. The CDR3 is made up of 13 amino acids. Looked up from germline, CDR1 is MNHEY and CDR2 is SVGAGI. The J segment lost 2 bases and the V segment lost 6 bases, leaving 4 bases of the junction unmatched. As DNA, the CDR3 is TGTGCCAGCAGAAAACAGGGGCCCTACGAGCAGTACTTC. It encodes CASRKQGPYEQYF.

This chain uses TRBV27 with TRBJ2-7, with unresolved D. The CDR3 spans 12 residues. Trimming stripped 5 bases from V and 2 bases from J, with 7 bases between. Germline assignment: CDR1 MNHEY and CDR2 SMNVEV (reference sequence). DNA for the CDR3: TGTGCCAGCAGTGAACCCACCTACGAGCAGTACTTC. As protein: CASSEPTYEQYF.

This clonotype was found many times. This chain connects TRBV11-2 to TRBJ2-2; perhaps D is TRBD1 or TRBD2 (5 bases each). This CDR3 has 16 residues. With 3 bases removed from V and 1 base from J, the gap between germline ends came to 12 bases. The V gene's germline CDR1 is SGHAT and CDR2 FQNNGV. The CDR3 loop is CASSLGRSRNTGELFF. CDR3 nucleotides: TGTGCCAGCAGCTTGGGACGATCTAGGAACACCGGGGAGCTGTTTTTT.

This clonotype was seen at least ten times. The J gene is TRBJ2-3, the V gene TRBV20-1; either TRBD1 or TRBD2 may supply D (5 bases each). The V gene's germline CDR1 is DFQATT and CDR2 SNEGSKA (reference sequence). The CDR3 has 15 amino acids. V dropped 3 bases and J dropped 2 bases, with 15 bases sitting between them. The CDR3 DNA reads TGCAGTGCTAGGAACCCGGGACGGAACACAGATACGCAGTATTTT. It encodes CSARNPGRNTDTQYF.

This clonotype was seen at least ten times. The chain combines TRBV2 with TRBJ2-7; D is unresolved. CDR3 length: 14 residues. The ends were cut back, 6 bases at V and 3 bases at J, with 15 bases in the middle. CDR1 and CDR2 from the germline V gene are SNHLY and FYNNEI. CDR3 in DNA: TGTGCCAGCAGCCAAGACACCCTGGGCTACGAGCAGTACTTC. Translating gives CASSQDTLGYEQYF.

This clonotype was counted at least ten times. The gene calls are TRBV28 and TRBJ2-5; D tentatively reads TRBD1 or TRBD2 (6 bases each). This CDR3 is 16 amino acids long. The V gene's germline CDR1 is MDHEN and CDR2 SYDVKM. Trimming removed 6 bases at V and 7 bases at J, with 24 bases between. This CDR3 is CASRNKKGGSFGTQYF. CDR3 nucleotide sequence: TGTGCCAGCAGGAACAAGAAGGGGGGTAGTTTCGGGACCCAGTACTTC.

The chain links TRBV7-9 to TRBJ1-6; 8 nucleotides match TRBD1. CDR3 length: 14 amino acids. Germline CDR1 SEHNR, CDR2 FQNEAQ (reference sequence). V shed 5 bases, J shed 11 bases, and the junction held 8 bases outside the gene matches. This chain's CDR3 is CASSPSGQGPPLHF. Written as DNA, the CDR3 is TGTGCCAGCAGCCCAAGCGGACAGGGACCACCCCTCCACTTT.

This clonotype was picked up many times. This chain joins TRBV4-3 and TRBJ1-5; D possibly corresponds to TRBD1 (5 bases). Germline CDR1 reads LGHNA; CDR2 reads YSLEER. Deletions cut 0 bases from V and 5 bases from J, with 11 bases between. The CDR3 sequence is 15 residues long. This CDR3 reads CASSQDRARDQPQHF. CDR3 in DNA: TGCGCCAGCAGCCAAGACAGGGCAAGGGATCAGCCCCAGCATTTT.

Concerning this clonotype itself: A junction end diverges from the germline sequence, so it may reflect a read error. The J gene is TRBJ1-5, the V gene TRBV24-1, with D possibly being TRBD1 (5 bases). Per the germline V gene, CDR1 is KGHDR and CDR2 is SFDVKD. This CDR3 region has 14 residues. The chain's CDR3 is CATSRGRDDQPQPF. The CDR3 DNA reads TGTGCCACCAGTAGGGGCAGGGATGATCAGCCCCAGCCTTTT.

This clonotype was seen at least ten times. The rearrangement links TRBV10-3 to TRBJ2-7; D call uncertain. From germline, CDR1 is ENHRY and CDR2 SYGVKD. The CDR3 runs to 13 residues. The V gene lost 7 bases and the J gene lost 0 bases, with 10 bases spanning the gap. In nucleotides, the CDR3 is TGTGCCATCAAGTCAGGCAGCTCCTACGAGCAGTACTTC. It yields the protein CAIKSGSSYEQYF.

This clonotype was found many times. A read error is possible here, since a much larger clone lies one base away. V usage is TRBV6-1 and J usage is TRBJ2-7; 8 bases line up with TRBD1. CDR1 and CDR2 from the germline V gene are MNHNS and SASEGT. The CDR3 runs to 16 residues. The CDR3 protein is CASSEGTGWSSDERYF. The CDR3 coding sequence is TGTGCCAGCAGTGAAGGGACAGGGTGGTCGTCGGACGAGCGGTACTTC.

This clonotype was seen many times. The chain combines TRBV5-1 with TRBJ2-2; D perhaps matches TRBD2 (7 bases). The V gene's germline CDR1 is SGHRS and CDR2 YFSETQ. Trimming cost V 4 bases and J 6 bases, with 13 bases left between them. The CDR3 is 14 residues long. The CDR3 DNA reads TGCGCCAGCAGCCTGCTGGGGGGGCCCGGGGAGCTGTTTTTT. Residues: CASSLLGGPGELFF.

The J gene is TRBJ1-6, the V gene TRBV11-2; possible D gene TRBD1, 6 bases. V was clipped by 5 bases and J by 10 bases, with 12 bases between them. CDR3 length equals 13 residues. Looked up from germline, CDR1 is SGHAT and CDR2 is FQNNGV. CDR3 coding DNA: TGTGCCAGCAGCCCCAGGGGCAACTCACCCCTCCACTTT. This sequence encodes CASSPRGNSPLHF.

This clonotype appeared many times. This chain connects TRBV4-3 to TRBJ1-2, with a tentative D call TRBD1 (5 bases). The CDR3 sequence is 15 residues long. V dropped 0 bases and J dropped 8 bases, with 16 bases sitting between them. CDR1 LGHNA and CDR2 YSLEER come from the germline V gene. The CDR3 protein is CASSQEGGRVGGYTF. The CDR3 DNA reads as TGCGCCAGCAGCCAAGAAGGAGGCAGGGTTGGCGGCTACACCTTC.

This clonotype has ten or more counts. CDR3 sequence: CASSGRNSTEAFF. In DNA, the CDR3 is TGTGCCAGCAGTGGCCGCAATTCGACTGAAGCTTTCTTT. V usage is TRBV2 and J usage is TRBJ1-1; D not resolved. CDR1 and CDR2 from the germline V gene are SNHLY and FYNNEI. This CDR3 spans 13 amino acids. V was trimmed by 4 bases and J by 5 bases, leaving 11 bases between them.

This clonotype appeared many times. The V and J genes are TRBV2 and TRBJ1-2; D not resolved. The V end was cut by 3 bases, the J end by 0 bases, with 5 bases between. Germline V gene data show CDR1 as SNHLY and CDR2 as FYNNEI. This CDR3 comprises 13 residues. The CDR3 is CASSDQPNYGYTF. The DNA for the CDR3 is TGTGCCAGCAGTGATCAGCCTAACTATGGCTACACCTTC.

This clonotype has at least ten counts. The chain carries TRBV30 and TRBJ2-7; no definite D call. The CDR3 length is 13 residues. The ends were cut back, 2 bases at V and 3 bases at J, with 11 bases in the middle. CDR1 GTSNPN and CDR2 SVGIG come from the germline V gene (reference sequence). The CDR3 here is CAWSSALYYEQYF. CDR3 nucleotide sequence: TGTGCCTGGAGTTCAGCGCTTTACTACGAGCAGTACTTC. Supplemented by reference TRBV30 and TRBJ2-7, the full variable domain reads SQTIHQWPATLVQPVGSPLSLECTVEGTSNPNLYWYRQAAGRGLQLLFYSVGIGQISSEVPQNLSASRPQDRQFILSSKKLLLSDSGFYLCAWSSALYYEQYFGPGTRLTVT.

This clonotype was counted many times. CDR3 region: CSAAPRSAYEQYF. CDR3 DNA sequence: TGCAGTGCCGCGCCGCGGTCCGCCTACGAGCAGTACTTC. This sequence joins TRBV20-1 and TRBJ2-7; no clear D. The CDR3 is 13 amino acids. V gave up 6 bases and J gave up 2 bases, with 14 bases separating them. Germline V gene sequence: CDR1 DFQATT, CDR2 SNEGSKA (reference sequence).

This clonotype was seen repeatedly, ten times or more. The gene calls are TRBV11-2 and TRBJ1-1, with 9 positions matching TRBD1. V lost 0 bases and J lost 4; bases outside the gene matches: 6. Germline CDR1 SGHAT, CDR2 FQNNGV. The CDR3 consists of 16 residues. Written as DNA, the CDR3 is TGTGCCAGCAGCTTAGATTTCCCGACAGGGGGCACTGAAGCTTTCTTT. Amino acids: CASSLDFPTGGTEAFF.

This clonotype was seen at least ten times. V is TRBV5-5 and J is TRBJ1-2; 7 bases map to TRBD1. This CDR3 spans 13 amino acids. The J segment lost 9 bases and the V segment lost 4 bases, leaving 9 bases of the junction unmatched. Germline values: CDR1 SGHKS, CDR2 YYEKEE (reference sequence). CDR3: CASSPDRVQRYTF. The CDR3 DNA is TGTGCCAGCAGCCCAGACAGGGTTCAACGCTACACCTTC. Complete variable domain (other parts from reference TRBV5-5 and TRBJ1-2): DAGVTQSPTHLIKTRGQQVTLRCSPISGHKSVSWYQQVLGQGPQFIFQYYEKEERGRGNFPDRFSARQFPNYSSELNVNALLLGDSALYLCASSPDRVQRYTFGSGTRLTVV.

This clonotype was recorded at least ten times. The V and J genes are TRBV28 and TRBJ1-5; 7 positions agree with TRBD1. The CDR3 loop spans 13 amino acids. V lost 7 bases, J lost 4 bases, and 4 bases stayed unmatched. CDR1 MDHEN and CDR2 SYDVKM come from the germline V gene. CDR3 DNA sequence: TGTGCCAGCAAGGACAGGCGTAATCAGCCCCAGCATTTT. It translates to CASKDRRNQPQHF.

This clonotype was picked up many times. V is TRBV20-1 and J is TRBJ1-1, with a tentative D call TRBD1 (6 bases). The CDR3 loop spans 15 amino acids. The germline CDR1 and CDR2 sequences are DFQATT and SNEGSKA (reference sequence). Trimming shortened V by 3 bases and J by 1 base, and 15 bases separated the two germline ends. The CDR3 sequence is CSASRVGGWNTEAFF. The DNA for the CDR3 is TGCAGTGCTAGTCGTGTGGGGGGCTGGAACACTGAAGCTTTCTTT.

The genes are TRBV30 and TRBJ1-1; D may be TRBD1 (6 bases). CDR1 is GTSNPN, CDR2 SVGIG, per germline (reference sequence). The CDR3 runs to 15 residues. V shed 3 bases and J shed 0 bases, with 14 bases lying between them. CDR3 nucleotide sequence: TGTGCCTGGAGGTATAGGGGGAGTGTGAACACTGAAGCTTTCTTT. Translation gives CAWRYRGSVNTEAFF.

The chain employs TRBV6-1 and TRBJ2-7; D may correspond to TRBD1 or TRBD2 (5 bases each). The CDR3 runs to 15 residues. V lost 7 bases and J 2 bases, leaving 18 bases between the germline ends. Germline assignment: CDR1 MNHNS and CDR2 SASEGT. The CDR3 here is CASNLRGALPYEQYF. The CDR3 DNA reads TGTGCCAGCAATCTAAGGGGAGCACTTCCCTACGAGCAGTACTTC.